The 19 T cell receptor beta chains in this list originate from one sample, sequenced in a study of regulatory T cells in long-lasting Graves disease. Construction of the TCR beta libraries employed iRepertoire HTBI primers in conjunction with Arm-PCR of CDR3 regions. A single record per CDR3 protein comes from TCRdb applying MiXCR to the multiplex PCR reads. The sample shows roughly 250,000 distinct CDR3 sequences, about 18% of them seen only once. This sample's time point: newly diagnosed GD, antithyroid drugs for less than 3 months. PBMC-extracted RNA yielded the TCR library. Separately, the same data were catalogued under a study of T cells in Graves' hyperthyroidism and ophthalmopathy.

Sequenced material: peripheral blood mononuclear cells (PBMCs), taken at new diagnosis, from a patient treated with antithyroid drugs. These TCRs come from a woman younger than 45 with Graves disease.

Note on this clonotype: This sequence is one base from a far larger clone and is likely a read error. Without the conserved terminal phenylalanine or tryptophan, this CDR3 likely stems from a read error. For the CDR3, the DNA is TGTGCCAGCAGTGCTTTGGCGGGACAGATTAATCAGCCCCAGCATGTT. Translating it yields CASSALAGQINQPQHV. The V and J genes are TRBV7-9 and TRBJ1-5, with 7 bases matching TRBD1. The CDR3 has 16 residues. Germline V lookup: CDR1 SEHNR, CDR2 FQNEAQ (reference sequence). The V segment lost 6 bases and the J segment 4 bases; nucleotides outside the gene matches: 12.

This clonotype was detected ten times or more. V usage is TRBV20-1 and J usage is TRBJ2-5; TRBD2 agrees at 8 bases. Trimming took 3 bases from V and 5 from J; bases not matched to a gene: 11. The germline CDR1 and CDR2 sequences are DFQATT and SNEGSKA (reference sequence). The CDR3 loop spans 15 amino acids. CDR3 coding DNA: TGCAGTGCTAGGAGCGGGGGCAATACCATGGAGACCCAGTACTTC. This translates into CSARSGGNTMETQYF.

The chain couples TRBV6-5 to TRBJ1-5; perhaps TRBD1 as D (5 bases). Germline CDR1 MNHEY, CDR2 SVGAGI. Trimming pared 0 bases from V and 7 bases from J, leaving 16 bases between. The CDR3 is made up of 16 amino acids. CDR3 residues: CASSYSSLPGDQPQHF. The CDR3 DNA is TGTGCCAGCAGTTACTCGAGTTTACCCGGGGACCAGCCCCAGCATTTT.

This sequence joins TRBV7-2 and TRBJ1-5; D is unresolved. Looked up from germline, CDR1 is SGHTA and CDR2 is FQGNSA. Between the trimmed V and J ends, which lost 1 base and 2 bases, there was a span of 9 bases. CDR3 length: 15 residues. DNA of the CDR3: TGTGCCAGCAGCTTAGGAGGGAAAGGCAATCAGCCCCAGCATTTT. It is translated as CASSLGGKGNQPQHF.

The table lists this clonotype with many counts. The gene calls are TRBV11-2 and TRBJ2-3; D gene ambiguous. Germline V gene lookup returns CDR1 SGHAT and CDR2 FQNNGV. V was trimmed by 1 base and J by 5 bases, leaving 7 bases between them. This CDR3 comprises 13 residues. CDR3 sequence: CASSLGYQDTQYF. CDR3 in DNA: TGTGCCAGCAGCTTAGGGTACCAAGATACGCAGTATTTT.

In its sample, this clonotype was seen many times. Written as DNA, the CDR3 is TGTGCCAGCAGTCCAGGCTATGGCTACACCTTC. This codes for CASSPGYGYTF. The rearrangement joins TRBV6-1 to TRBJ1-2, with D uncertain. Trimming removed 5 bases at V and 4 bases at J, with 5 bases between. The CDR3 spans 11 residues. CDR1 MNHNS and CDR2 SASEGT come from the germline V gene.

This clonotype has only a few counts. V is TRBV25-1 and J is TRBJ1-2; D call uncertain. V was pared by 2 bases and J by 5 bases, with 12 bases between. The CDR3 covers 14 residues. Germline V gene data show CDR1 as MGHDK and CDR2 as SYGVNS. The CDR3 sequence is CASSETPGKYGYTF. The CDR3 DNA is TGTGCCAGCAGTGAAACCCCAGGAAAGTATGGCTACACCTTC.

This clonotype was found many times. The chain recombines TRBV4-1 with TRBJ1-5; no reliable D call. The CDR3 runs 13 residues. V lost 0 bases, J lost 5 bases, and 5 bases lay in between. The germline V gene encodes CDR1 MGHRA and CDR2 YSYEKL. This CDR3 is CASSQDWDQPQHF. CDR3 bases: TGCGCCAGCAGCCAAGATTGGGATCAGCCCCAGCATTTT.

This clonotype was recorded many times. The rearrangement links TRBV28 to TRBJ2-7; 7 bases agree with TRBD1. CDR1 is MDHEN and CDR2 is SYDVKM in the germline V gene. The J segment lost 0 bases and the V segment lost 5 bases, leaving 7 bases of the junction unmatched. This CDR3 spans 15 amino acids. The CDR3 loop is CASSGPTGPSYEQYF. CDR3 nucleotide sequence: TGTGCCAGCAGTGGCCCGACAGGGCCCTCCTACGAGCAGTACTTC. The full variable domain, in which reference TRBV28 and TRBJ2-7 provide the parts outside the CDR3, is DVKVTQSSRYLVKRTGEKVFLECVQDMDHENMFWYRQDPGLGLRLIYFSYDVKMKEKGDIPEGYSVSREKKERFSLILESASTNQTSMYLCASSGPTGPSYEQYFGPGTRLTVT.

In this sample, this clonotype turned up many times. The CDR3 DNA reads as TGCAGCGTTCTTCGGACAGGGGCCCAGGGGGGCGAGCAGTACTTC. Amino acid sequence: CSVLRTGAQGGEQYF. This chain joins TRBV29-1 and TRBJ2-7; 9 bases agree with TRBD1. V gave up 5 bases and J gave up 6 bases; unmatched junction bases: 14. This CDR3 contains 15 residues. CDR1 and CDR2 (germline): SQVTM, ANQGSEA.

This clonotype was detected ten times or more. The chain employs TRBV6-5 and TRBJ1-4; the D gene is possibly TRBD1 (6 bases). The germline gives CDR1 MNHEY, CDR2 SVGAGI. The CDR3 consists of 18 residues. V was pared by 0 bases and J by 8 bases, with 22 bases between. The CDR3 region has the DNA TGTGCCAGCAGTTACTCGCCTATGAACAGGGAGTTTGACGAAAAACTGTTTTTT. Amino acids: CASSYSPMNREFDEKLFF.

V usage is TRBV13 and J usage is TRBJ2-4; 12 positions agree with TRBD1. V trimming: 5 bases; J trimming: 1 base; junction bases outside the gene matches: 3. This CDR3 is 16 amino acids long. Germline-derived CDR1 and CDR2 are PRHDT and FYEKMQ (reference sequence). CDR3 sequence reads: CASSPGQGAAKNIQYF. DNA of the CDR3: TGTGCCAGCAGCCCGGGACAGGGGGCGGCCAAAAACATTCAGTACTTC. Full variable domain (remainder filled in from reference TRBV13 and TRBJ2-4): AAGVIQSPRHLIKEKRETATLKCYPIPRHDTVYWYQQGPGQDPQFLISFYEKMQSDKGSIPDRFSAQQFSDYHSELNMSSLELGDSALYFCASSPGQGAAKNIQYFGAGTRLSVL.

This clonotype was seen ten or more times. At one end, the junction sequence differs from germline, possibly due to a read error. CDR3 in DNA: TGTGCTAGCAGCACAAGGGGCGCTTCCGAAGAGACCCAGTACTTC. Translating it yields CASSTRGASEETQYF. V gene TRBV7-7 combines with J gene TRBJ2-5; TRBD1 might be the D (5 bases). Germline V gives CDR1 SSHAT, CDR2 FNYEAQ (reference sequence). The CDR3 loop spans 15 amino acids. The full variable domain, its missing parts supplied by reference TRBV7-7 and TRBJ2-5, is GAGVSQSPRYKVTKRGQDVTLRCDPISSHATLYWYQQALGQGPEFLTYFNYEAQPDKSGLPSDRFSAERPEGSISTLTIQRTEQRDSAMYRCASSTRGASEETQYFGPGTRLLVL.

A word on this clonotype: A far larger clone is just one base off, so this is likely a read error. The CDR3 end shows no conserved phenylalanine or tryptophan, and so a read error is likely. The chain carries TRBV11-2 and TRBJ2-3; D call uncertain. The CDR3 has 12 amino acids. CDR1 is SGHAT and CDR2 is FQNNGV in the germline V gene. The V gene lost 0 bases and the J gene lost 11 bases, with 9 bases spanning the gap. CDR3 coding DNA: TGTGCCAGCAGCTTAGACGGCTACCTGCAGTATCTT. This encodes CASSLDGYLQYL.

This clonotype was seen repeatedly, ten times or more. The rearrangement joins TRBV4-1 to TRBJ2-5; D gene uncertain. CDR3 size: 13 residues. V was clipped by 4 bases and J by 4 bases, with 10 bases between them. Germline V CDR1 and CDR2: MGHRA, YSYEKL. The DNA of the CDR3 is TGCGCCAGCAGCCGCGCACCAGGAGAGACCCAGTACTTC. This gives the protein CASSRAPGETQYF.

Details on this clonotype: This may be a read error, as it is one base from a much larger clone. The CDR3 ends on some other residue instead of the conserved phenylalanine or tryptophan, so this is likely a read error. The V call is TRBV4-1, the J call TRBJ1-2; 9 bases are shared with TRBD1. Germline CDR1 reads MGHRA; CDR2 reads YSYEKL. This CDR3 region has 14 residues. V gave up 4 bases and J gave up 7 bases; unmatched junction bases: 7. As DNA, the CDR3 is TGCGCCAGCAGCCCGGACAGGGGAAGGGCTGGCTACACCTTG. Amino acid sequence: CASSPDRGRAGYTL.

A remark on this clonotype: A much more abundant neighbour one base away suggests this may be a read error. CDR3 residues: CASSFGSGAAEAFF. As DNA, the CDR3 is TGTGCCAGCAGTTTTGGGTCAGGGGCCGCTGAAGCTTTCTTT. This chain uses TRBV28 with TRBJ1-1, with a possible D match to TRBD1 (6 bases). CDR1 is MDHEN, CDR2 SYDVKM, per germline. The CDR3 is made up of 14 amino acids. V lost 3 bases and J lost 6, with 14 bases in between.

Many counts were recorded for this clonotype. This chain links TRBV5-1 with TRBJ1-4, with TRBD1 identical over 8 bases. The CDR3 is made up of 16 amino acids. From germline, CDR1 is SGHRS and CDR2 YFSETQ. V shed 4 bases and J 7 bases; nucleotides not matched to a gene: 12. The CDR3 here is CASSKTGTGPFEKLFF. For the CDR3, the DNA is TGCGCCAGCAGCAAGACCGGGACAGGACCTTTTGAAAAACTGTTTTTT. Together with reference TRBV5-1 and TRBJ1-4, the CDR3 gives the full variable domain: KAGVTQTPRYLIKTRGQQVTLSCSPISGHRSVSWYQQTPGQGLQFLFEYFSETQRNKGNFPGRFSGRQFSNSRSEMNVSTLELGDSALYLCASSKTGTGPFEKLFFGSGTQLSVL.

This clonotype was seen ten or more times. The chain is built from TRBV3-1 and TRBJ2-1; 10 nucleotides match TRBD2. This CDR3 contains 18 residues. V trimming: 3 bases; J trimming: 0 bases; junction bases outside the gene matches: 8. CDR1 and CDR2 (germline): LGHDT, YNNKEL (reference sequence). CDR3 sequence (DNA): TGTGCCAGCAGCCACTGGGGACTAGCGCTAAGCTCCTACAATGAGCAGTTCTTC. Amino acids: CASSHWGLALSSYNEQFF.